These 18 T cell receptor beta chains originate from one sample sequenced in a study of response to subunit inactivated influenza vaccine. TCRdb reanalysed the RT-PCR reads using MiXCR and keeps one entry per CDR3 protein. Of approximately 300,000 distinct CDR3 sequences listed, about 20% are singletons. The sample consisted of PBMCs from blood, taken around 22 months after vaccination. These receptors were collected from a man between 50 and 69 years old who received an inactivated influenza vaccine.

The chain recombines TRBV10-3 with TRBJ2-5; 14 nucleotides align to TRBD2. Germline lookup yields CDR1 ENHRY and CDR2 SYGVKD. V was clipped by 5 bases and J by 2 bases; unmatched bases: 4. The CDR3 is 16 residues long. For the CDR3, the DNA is TGTGCCATCAGTCCCCGACTAGCGGGGGGGCAAGAGACCCAGTACTTC. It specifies CAISPRLAGGQETQYF.

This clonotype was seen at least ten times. The CDR3 region has the DNA TGTGCCAGCAGCTTATCCCAGAACACCATATATTTT. Translated, it gives CASSLSQNTIYF. The rearrangement uses TRBV11-2 and TRBJ1-3; D remains ambiguous. Germline V CDR1 and CDR2: SGHAT, FQNNGV. CDR3 size: 12 residues. V lost 2 bases, J lost 7 bases, and 6 bases lay in between.

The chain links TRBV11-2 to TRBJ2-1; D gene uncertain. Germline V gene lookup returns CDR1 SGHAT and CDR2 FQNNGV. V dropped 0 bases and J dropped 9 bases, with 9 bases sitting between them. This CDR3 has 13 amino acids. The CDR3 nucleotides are TGTGCCAGCAGCTTAGATTCTTGGCCTGAGCAGTTCTTC. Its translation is CASSLDSWPEQFF.

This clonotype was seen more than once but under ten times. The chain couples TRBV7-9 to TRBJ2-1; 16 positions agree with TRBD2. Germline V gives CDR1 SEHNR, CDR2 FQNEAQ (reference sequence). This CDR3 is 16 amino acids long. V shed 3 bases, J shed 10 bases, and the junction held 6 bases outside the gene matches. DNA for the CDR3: TGTGCCAGCAGCTTCGGGACTAGCGGGAGGGCCCAGGAGCAGTTCTTC. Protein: CASSFGTSGRAQEQFF.

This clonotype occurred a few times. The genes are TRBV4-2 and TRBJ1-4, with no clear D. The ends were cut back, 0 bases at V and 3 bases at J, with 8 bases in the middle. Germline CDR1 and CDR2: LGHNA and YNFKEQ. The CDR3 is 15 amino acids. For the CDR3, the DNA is TGTGCCAGCAGCCAAGATTCGTTTCCTAATGAAAAACTGTTTTTT. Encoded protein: CASSQDSFPNEKLFF.

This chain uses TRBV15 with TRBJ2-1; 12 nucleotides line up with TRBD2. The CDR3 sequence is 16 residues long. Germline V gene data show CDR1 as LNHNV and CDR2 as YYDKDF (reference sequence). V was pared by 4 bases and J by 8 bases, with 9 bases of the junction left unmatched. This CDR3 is CATSKFLAGGKDEQFF. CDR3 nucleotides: TGTGCCACCAGCAAATTTCTAGCGGGAGGGAAGGATGAGCAGTTCTTC.

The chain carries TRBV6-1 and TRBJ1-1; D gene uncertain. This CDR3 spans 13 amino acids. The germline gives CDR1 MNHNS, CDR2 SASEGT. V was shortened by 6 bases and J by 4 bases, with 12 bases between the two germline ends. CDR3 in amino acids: CASRATTGTEAFF. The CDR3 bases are TGTGCCAGCAGGGCAACAACCGGCACTGAAGCTTTCTTT.

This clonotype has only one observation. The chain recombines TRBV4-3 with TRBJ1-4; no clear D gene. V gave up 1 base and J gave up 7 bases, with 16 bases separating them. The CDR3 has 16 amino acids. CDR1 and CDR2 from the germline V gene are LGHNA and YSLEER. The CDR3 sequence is CASSQGDPWAIEKLFF. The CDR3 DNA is TGCGCCAGCAGCCAAGGAGACCCCTGGGCAATTGAAAAACTGTTTTTT.

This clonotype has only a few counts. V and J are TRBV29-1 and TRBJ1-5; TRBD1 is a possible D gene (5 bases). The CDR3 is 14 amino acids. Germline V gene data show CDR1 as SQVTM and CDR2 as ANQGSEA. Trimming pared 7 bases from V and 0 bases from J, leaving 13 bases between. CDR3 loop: CSAVGEYSNQPQHF. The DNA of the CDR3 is TGCAGCGCCGTGGGGGAGTATAGCAATCAGCCCCAGCATTTT.

CDR3 coding DNA: TGCAGTGCTAGGGTAAGGAGTCCTGAGGCCTACAATGAGCAGTTCTTC. It translates to CSARVRSPEAYNEQFF. V is TRBV20-1 and J is TRBJ2-1, with no clear D. The CDR3 is 16 residues long. Trimming left V 3 bases short and J 2 bases short, with 17 bases between. CDR1 and CDR2 from the germline V gene are DFQATT and SNEGSKA (reference sequence).

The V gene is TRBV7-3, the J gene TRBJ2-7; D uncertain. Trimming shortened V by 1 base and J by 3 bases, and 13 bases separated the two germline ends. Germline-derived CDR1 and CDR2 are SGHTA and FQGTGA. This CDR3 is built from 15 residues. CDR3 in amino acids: CASSLNPGLNYEQYF. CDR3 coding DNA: TGTGCCAGCAGCTTAAACCCGGGCCTAAACTACGAGCAGTACTTC.

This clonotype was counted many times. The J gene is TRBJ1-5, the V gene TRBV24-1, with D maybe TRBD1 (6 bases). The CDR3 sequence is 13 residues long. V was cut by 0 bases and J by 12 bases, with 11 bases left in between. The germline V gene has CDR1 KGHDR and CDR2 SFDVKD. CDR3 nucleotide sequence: TGTGCCACCAGTGATTTGCAAGGGGGGATCCAGCATTTT. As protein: CATSDLQGGIQHF.

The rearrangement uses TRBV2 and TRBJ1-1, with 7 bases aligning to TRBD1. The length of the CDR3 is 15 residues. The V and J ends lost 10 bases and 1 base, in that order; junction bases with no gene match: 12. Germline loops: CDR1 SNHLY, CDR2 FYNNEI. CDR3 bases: TGTGCCACCACTAGTAGCGGGACAGAGAACACTGAAGCTTTCTTT. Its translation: CATTSSGTENTEAFF. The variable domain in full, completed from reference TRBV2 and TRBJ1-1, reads EPEVTQTPSHQVTQMGQEVILRCVPISNHLYFYWYRQILGQKVEFLVSFYNNEISEKSEIFDDQFSVERPDGSNFTLKIRSTKLEDSAMYFCATTSSGTENTEAFFGQGTRLTVV.

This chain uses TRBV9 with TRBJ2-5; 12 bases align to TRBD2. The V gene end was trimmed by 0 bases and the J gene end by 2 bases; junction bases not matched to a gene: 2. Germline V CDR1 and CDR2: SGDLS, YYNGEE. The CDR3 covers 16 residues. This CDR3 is CASSVGGLAGQETQYF. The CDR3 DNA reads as TGTGCCAGCAGCGTAGGTGGACTAGCGGGACAAGAGACCCAGTACTTC.

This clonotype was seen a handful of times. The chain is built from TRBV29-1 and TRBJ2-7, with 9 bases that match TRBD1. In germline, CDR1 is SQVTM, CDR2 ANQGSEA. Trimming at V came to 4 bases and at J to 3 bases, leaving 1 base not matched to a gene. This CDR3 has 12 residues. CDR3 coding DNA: TGCAGCGTTGTGACAGGGGGCTACGAGCAGTACTTC. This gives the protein CSVVTGGYEQYF.

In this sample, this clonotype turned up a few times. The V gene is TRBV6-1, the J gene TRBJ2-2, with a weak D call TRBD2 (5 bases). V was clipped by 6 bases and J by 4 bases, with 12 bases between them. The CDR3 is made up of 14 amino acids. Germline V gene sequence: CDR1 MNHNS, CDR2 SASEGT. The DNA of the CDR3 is TGTGCCAGCAGATCAAGGGCGGGCACCGGGGAGCTGTTTTTT. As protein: CASRSRAGTGELFF.

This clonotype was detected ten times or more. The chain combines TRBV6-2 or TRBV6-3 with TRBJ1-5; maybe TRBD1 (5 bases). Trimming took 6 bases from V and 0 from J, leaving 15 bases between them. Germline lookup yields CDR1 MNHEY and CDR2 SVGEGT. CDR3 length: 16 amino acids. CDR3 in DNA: TGTGCCAGCAGCCGGGACCTTCTCATTAGCAATCAGCCCCAGCATTTT. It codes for CASSRDLLISNQPQHF.

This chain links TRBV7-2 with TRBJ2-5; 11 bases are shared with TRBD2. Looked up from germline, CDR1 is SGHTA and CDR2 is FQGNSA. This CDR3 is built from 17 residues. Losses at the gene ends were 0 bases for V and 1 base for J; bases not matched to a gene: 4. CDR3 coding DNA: TGTGCCAGCAGCTTAGCGCTAGCGGGGGGCGTCCAAGAGACCCAGTACTTC. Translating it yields CASSLALAGGVQETQYF.